This T cell receptor (beta chain) was recovered during a study of Ad26.COV2.S vaccination and SARS-CoV-2 variants. Across the study: Enrollment placed the donor in the COV1001 Ad26.COV2.S trial arm. Once, or twice with 56 days between doses, Ad26.COV2.S was given intramuscularly.

Some clones are missing from TCRdb's copy, which holds only in-frame ones; the method was immunoSEQ multiplex PCR. Here the sample spans a few hundred thousand clones, roughly 90% being singletons. Notes on the study in general: TCR breadth and depth analyses may have underestimated total T cell responses.

Described treatment: over 15 received Ad26.COV2.S at low or high dose, single or two shots; several received placebo; per-sample allocation not given. Material that was analyzed had been drawn on day 63 after the first vaccine or placebo injection. This clone occurred once. Its target is not known. Trimming took 2 bases from V and 8 from J; bases not matched to a gene: 9. Per germline, CDR1 SGHTA and CDR2 FQGTGA. The CDR3 has 17 residues. The source of this sequence is a person between 18 and 65 years old who received the Ad26.COV2.S COVID-19 vaccine or a placebo. This rearrangement joins TRBV7-3 to TRBJ2-1, with 13 nucleotides matching TRBD2. The source was peripheral blood, collected in a trial of Ad26.COV2.S vaccine versus placebo. CDR3 nucleotide sequence: TGTGCCAGCAGCTTATCCCCAGGGACTAGCGGGGCCTATGAGCAGTTCTTC. Translation: CASSLSPGTSGAYEQFF.